The 18 T cell receptor beta chains in this list originate from one sample, sequenced in a study of cytomegalovirus exposure and HLA in healthy donors. This PCR relied on a set of 60 Vbeta primers and 13 Jbeta primers. Clones were read by immunoSEQ multiplex PCR, and TCRdb kept only the in-frame ones, dropping some. The data show 100,000 or so clones, 76% seen once. Sequencing used PBMCs. The source of these receptors is a man aged 40-50 years in good health and CMV-seronegative.

The rearrangement joins TRBV11-2 to TRBJ2-5; TRBD1 aligns across 7 bases. V was clipped by 2 bases and J by 2 bases; unmatched bases: 8. The CDR3 runs 16 residues. Germline V gene sequence: CDR1 SGHAT, CDR2 FQNNGV. CDR3 sequence reads: CASSLLWGTDQETQYF. The DNA of the CDR3 is TGTGCCAGCAGCTTACTTTGGGGGACAGATCAAGAGACCCAGTACTTC.

The chain recombines TRBV5-1 with TRBJ2-3, with TRBD1 matching 9 bases. The germline gives CDR1 SGHRS, CDR2 YFSETQ. The CDR3 has 15 residues. The V segment lost 4 bases and the J segment 3 bases; nucleotides outside the gene matches: 6. The DNA of the CDR3 is TGCGCCAGCAGCAACAGGGGGCGAGGTACAGATACGCAGTATTTT. It codes for CASSNRGRGTDTQYF.

The chain is built from TRBV5-1 and TRBJ2-2; weak D call: TRBD1 (6 bases). The CDR3 has 14 amino acids. Trimming took off 0 bases at V and 6 bases at J, with 9 bases between the two ends. The germline V gene encodes CDR1 SGHRS and CDR2 YFSETQ. CDR3 loop: CASSLDGGPGELFF. CDR3 sequence (DNA): TGCGCCAGCAGCTTGGATGGGGGCCCCGGGGAGCTGTTTTTT.

The chain carries TRBV6-1 and TRBJ1-2, with D unresolved. Trimming stripped 7 bases from V and 4 bases from J, with 13 bases between. This CDR3 has 13 residues. CDR1 is MNHNS, CDR2 SASEGT, per germline. CDR3 in DNA: TGTGCCAGCAACCCCGGGTCAGTCTATGGCTACACCTTC. Its protein is CASNPGSVYGYTF.

The chain couples TRBV25-1 to TRBJ1-5, with TRBD1 as a possible D gene (6 bases). V shed 9 bases and J shed 4 bases, with 13 bases lying between them. CDR3 length: 13 residues. Germline lookup yields CDR1 MGHDK and CDR2 SYGVNS. For the CDR3, the DNA is TGTGCCAGTCATGGACAGACTAATCAGCCCCAGCATTTT. It translates to CASHGQTNQPQHF.

V usage is TRBV10-3 and J usage is TRBJ2-3; 7 positions agree with TRBD1. The germline gives CDR1 ENHRY, CDR2 SYGVKD. This CDR3 region has 21 residues. V was pared by 2 bases and J by 2 bases, with 22 bases of the junction left unmatched. The CDR3 DNA reads as TGTGCCATCAGTGAGCCGACCGGGACAGAAAGAAGGCAGTCATTCACAGATACGCAGTATTTT. Amino acid sequence: CAISEPTGTERRQSFTDTQYF.

CDR3 region: CASSALRGTTNEKLFF. CDR3 DNA sequence: TGTGCCAGCAGCGCACTAAGGGGTACGACTAATGAAAAACTGTTTTTT. The chain uses TRBV7-2 and TRBJ1-4; tentatively, D is TRBD1 (5 bases). The V and J ends lost 5 bases and 2 bases respectively, with 15 bases between them. The CDR3 consists of 16 residues. The germline V gene has CDR1 SGHTA and CDR2 FQGNSA.

This clone has only one observation. V usage is TRBV5-1 and J usage is TRBJ1-6; TRBD1 aligns across 9 bases. This CDR3 is built from 16 residues. Germline assignment: CDR1 SGHRS and CDR2 YFSETQ. V gave up 4 bases and J gave up 8 bases; unmatched junction bases: 10. This chain's CDR3 is CASSVSGTGLYSPLHF. The CDR3 DNA follows: TGCGCCAGCAGCGTTTCCGGGACAGGGCTCTATTCACCCCTCCACTTT.

This chain connects TRBV25-1 to TRBJ1-4; possible D gene TRBD1, 5 bases. Germline CDR1 is MGHDK and CDR2 is SYGVNS. V was trimmed by 2 bases and J by 7 bases, leaving 11 bases between them. The CDR3 is 14 residues long. The CDR3 is CASSEPPQGEKLFF. For the CDR3, the DNA is TGTGCCAGCAGTGAACCCCCTCAGGGTGAAAAACTGTTTTTT.

V usage is TRBV7-9 and J usage is TRBJ2-1; a weak D match, TRBD2 (6 bases). The CDR3 runs 15 residues. CDR1 SEHNR and CDR2 FQNEAQ come from the germline V gene (reference sequence). The V end lost 1 base, the J end lost 2 bases, and 9 bases lay between the germline ends. CDR3 sequence reads: CASSLGAGTYNEQFF. The CDR3 DNA reads as TGTGCCAGCAGCTTAGGGGCGGGAACCTACAATGAGCAGTTCTTC.

This clone came up a few times. The V call is TRBV11-2, the J call TRBJ2-3; D is unclear. Trimming removed 0 bases from V and 2 bases from J, with 3 bases in between. CDR3 size: 13 residues. CDR1 and CDR2 (germline): SGHAT, FQNNGV. The CDR3 loop is CASSLDFTDTQYF. CDR3 DNA sequence: TGTGCCAGCAGCTTAGACTTCACAGATACGCAGTATTTT.

On this clone: Relative to the germline gene, one junction end is altered; a read error may explain this. V and J are TRBV5-1 and TRBJ2-7, with 9 bases identical to TRBD1. The CDR3 loop spans 15 amino acids. CDR1 and CDR2 from the germline V gene are SGHRS and YFSETQ. The CDR3 reads CASSLPPGQGYEQYF. CDR3 nucleotides: TGTGCCAGCAGCTTACCACCGGGACAGGGCTACGAGCAGTACTTC.

This sequence joins TRBV5-4 and TRBJ2-2; 8 bases fit TRBD1. Germline trimming cut 4 bases from V and 5 bases from J; bases unmatched to any gene: 7. Germline V CDR1 and CDR2: SGHNT, YYREEE (reference sequence). This CDR3 has 15 residues. CDR3 sequence: CASSLGTGETGELFF. The CDR3 nucleotides read TGTGCCAGCAGCCTAGGGACAGGAGAAACCGGGGAGCTGTTTTTT.

This chain links TRBV18 with TRBJ2-2, with 14 bases lining up with TRBD2. Germline trimming cut 6 bases from V and 5 bases from J; bases unmatched to any gene: 5. Germline V gene lookup returns CDR1 KGHSH and CDR2 LQKENI. The CDR3 is 16 amino acids. The CDR3 reads CASSGTSGGKTGELFF. CDR3 coding DNA: TGTGCCAGCTCCGGGACTAGCGGGGGAAAGACCGGGGAGCTGTTTTTT.

The chain links TRBV30 to TRBJ2-7; D ambiguous. In germline, CDR1 is GTSNPN, CDR2 SVGIG (reference sequence). V gave up 0 bases and J gave up 7 bases, with 7 bases separating them. The CDR3 runs to 11 residues. The CDR3 nucleotides read TGTGCCTGGAGTGTTAGCAGTGAGCAGTACTTC. It is translated as CAWSVSSEQYF. Together with reference TRBV30 and TRBJ2-7, the CDR3 gives the full variable domain: SQTIHQWPATLVQPVGSPLSLECTVEGTSNPNLYWYRQAAGRGLQLLFYSVGIGQISSEVPQNLSASRPQDRQFILSSKKLLLSDSGFYLCAWSVSSEQYFGPGTRLTVT.

This chain links TRBV5-6 with TRBJ2-2; the match to TRBD1 covers 8 bases. Germline CDR1 SGHDT, CDR2 YYEEEE. V trimming: 1 base; J trimming: 2 bases; junction bases outside the gene matches: 7. This CDR3 has 17 amino acids. CDR3 amino acids: CASSLKDRAFNTGELFF. For the CDR3, the DNA is TGTGCCAGCAGCTTGAAGGACAGGGCCTTTAACACCGGGGAGCTGTTTTTT.

The rearrangement joins TRBV25-1 to TRBJ1-1; possibly TRBD1 for D (5 bases). The germline CDR1 and CDR2 sequences are MGHDK and SYGVNS. The CDR3 runs 15 residues. V lost 1 base to trimming and J lost 3 bases, with 12 bases between them. The CDR3 bases are TGTGCCAGCAGTGAATGGGGACGGAGGGACACTGAAGCTTTCTTT. This codes for CASSEWGRRDTEAFF.

The V call is TRBV5-1, the J call TRBJ1-5, with 9 bases that match TRBD1. J gave up 1 base and V 4 bases, and 6 bases lay outside the gene matches. Germline values: CDR1 SGHRS, CDR2 YFSETQ. The CDR3 totals 16 residues. The CDR3 nucleotides are TGCGCCAGCAGCCCGACAGGGGGGGTAAGCAATCAGCCCCAGCATTTT. This sequence encodes CASSPTGGVSNQPQHF.